The following is a T cell receptor (beta chain) sequence with its context. The data originate from a study of blood T cell repertoires in COVID-19. Assay used: immunoSEQ multiplex PCR; TCRdb lists only in-frame clones, some missing. Among about 140,000 clones listed, around 87% were seen once. This sequence was found in a woman aged 40-49 years with acute or convalescent COVID-19. The sequenced material came from peripheral blood.

CDR3 nucleotides: TGTGCCTGGACTAGCGGGAGTAGGGGTGAGCAGTTCTTC. As protein: CAWTSGSRGEQFF. This chain uses TRBV30 with TRBJ2-1; 10 nucleotides line up with TRBD2. The CDR3 is 13 amino acids. Trimming removed 4 bases from V and 9 bases from J; junction bases left unmatched: 6. Germline V gene data show CDR1 as GTSNPN and CDR2 as SVGIG (reference sequence).